This TCR beta chain is drawn from a study of T cell changes during pregnancy in multiple sclerosis. V dropped 4 bases and J dropped 2; count of bases not matched to a gene: 4. This CDR3 region has 15 residues. CDR1 and CDR2 (germline): ENHRY, SYGVKD. Using immunoSEQ multiplex PCR, the repertoire was profiled, and TCRdb retains in-frame clones only, with some absent. The profile covers 50,000 to 60,000 clones, with around 90% appearing a single time and 0.25% to 0.3% taken by the ten largest. This TCR came from a female donor with multiple sclerosis, enrolled in a pregnancy study. Sequences were derived from CD4+ T cells from peripheral blood mononuclear cells, sampled in the second trimester of pregnancy. This chain uses TRBV10-3 with TRBJ2-3; TRBD2 agrees at 9 bases. CDR3 DNA sequence: TGTGCCATCAGTGCCCCTAGCGGGGTCACAGATACGCAGTATTTT. Its protein is CAISAPSGVTDTQYF.